These T cell receptor beta chains were read from a single sample in a study of Ad26.COV2.S vaccination and SARS-CoV-2 variants. Some clones are missing from TCRdb's copy, which holds only in-frame ones; the method was immunoSEQ multiplex PCR. Of over 400,000 clones listed, 90% are singletons. Material: peripheral blood, obtained in a trial of Ad26.COV2.S vaccine versus placebo. The receptors shown here come from a person between 18 and 59 years old who received the Ad26.COV2.S COVID-19 vaccine or a placebo. Both conserved end residues are part of each CDR3. The order of the fields is V gene, J gene, CDR3 protein.

v_call: TRBV9; j_call: TRBJ2-3; cdr3_aa: CASSSRLADHTDTQYF
v_call: TRBV28; j_call: TRBJ2-1; cdr3_aa: CASSLGSTGETHNEQFF
v_call: TRBV7-2; j_call: TRBJ2-1; cdr3_aa: CASSLVVYNEQFF
v_call: TRBV28; j_call: TRBJ2-2; cdr3_aa: CASSLPLSQGNGELFF
v_call: TRBV4-2; j_call: TRBJ2-1; cdr3_aa: CASSPGQLAQQFF
v_call: TRBV11-2; j_call: TRBJ2-7; cdr3_aa: CASSLAGPGGYEQYF
v_call: TRBV6-2/TRBV6-3; j_call: TRBJ2-7; cdr3_aa: CASSYYPTNEQYF
v_call: TRBV28; j_call: TRBJ2-7; cdr3_aa: CASSLLPGQGSYEQYF
v_call: TRBV9; j_call: TRBJ2-7; cdr3_aa: CASSVGVTDSYEQYF
v_call: TRBV18; j_call: TRBJ2-1; cdr3_aa: CASSPPGQGYNEQFF
v_call: TRBV6-5; j_call: TRBJ2-2; cdr3_aa: CASKSSLNTGELFF
v_call: TRBV3-1/TRBV3-2; j_call: TRBJ2-3; cdr3_aa: CASSQGADPTDTQYF
v_call: TRBV5-5; j_call: TRBJ2-2; cdr3_aa: CASRSGTGGTGELFF
v_call: TRBV5-6; j_call: TRBJ1-2; cdr3_aa: CASSRMGQGNYGYTF
v_call: TRBV7-3; j_call: TRBJ2-3; cdr3_aa: CASSLFGTSDTQYF
v_call: TRBV10-1; j_call: TRBJ2-1; cdr3_aa: CASGSSSYNEQFF
v_call: TRBV27; j_call: TRBJ2-5; cdr3_aa: CASSLWGLAGKETQYF
v_call: TRBV7-2; j_call: TRBJ1-2; cdr3_aa: CASSFTGGDYGYTF
v_call: TRBV28; j_call: TRBJ2-7; cdr3_aa: CASSLMRPEWDEQYF
v_call: TRBV13; j_call: TRBJ2-7; cdr3_aa: CASSLGPAGSSYEQYF
v_call: TRBV5-1; j_call: TRBJ2-2; cdr3_aa: CASSLVDGELFF
v_call: TRBV5-1; j_call: TRBJ2-2; cdr3_aa: CASSPLGTGETGELFF
v_call: TRBV2; j_call: TRBJ1-2; cdr3_aa: CASSEEAGGYTF
v_call: TRBV28; j_call: TRBJ2-1; cdr3_aa: CASSLRVANYNEQFF
v_call: TRBV29-1; j_call: TRBJ1-1; cdr3_aa: CSVELWVRTEAFF
v_call: TRBV29-1; j_call: TRBJ1-2; cdr3_aa: CSVEEGPAHVTF
v_call: TRBV5-1; j_call: TRBJ2-5; cdr3_aa: CASSPKLGVSAVQTQYF
v_call: TRBV6-2/TRBV6-3; j_call: TRBJ1-5; cdr3_aa: CASSRPGSTRQPQHF
v_call: TRBV7-2; j_call: TRBJ2-5; cdr3_aa: CASSLGTRETQYF
v_call: TRBV4-3; j_call: TRBJ2-7; cdr3_aa: CTSSQGLLAGGSYEQYF
v_call: TRBV7-3; j_call: TRBJ1-1; cdr3_aa: CASSLSSVAAEAFF
v_call: TRBV3-1/TRBV3-2; j_call: TRBJ2-1; cdr3_aa: CASSHPAGRYNEQFF
v_call: TRBV5-1; j_call: TRBJ2-3; cdr3_aa: CASSSGTGGDTQYF
v_call: TRBV20-1; j_call: TRBJ2-1; cdr3_aa: CSASWGLAADNEQFF
v_call: TRBV10-3; j_call: TRBJ2-2; cdr3_aa: CAISMTTGANTGELFF
v_call: TRBV19; j_call: TRBJ1-4; cdr3_aa: CASSIFAGDNEKLFF
v_call: TRBV19; j_call: TRBJ2-3; cdr3_aa: CASSDGSTDTQYF
v_call: TRBV6-1; j_call: TRBJ2-7; cdr3_aa: CASSEAADREREQYF
v_call: TRBV11-2; j_call: TRBJ2-7; cdr3_aa: CASSFRPQTGSRGYEQYF
v_call: TRBV24-1; j_call: TRBJ1-1; cdr3_aa: CATSEGRQAFF
v_call: TRBV18; j_call: TRBJ2-6; cdr3_aa: CASSGSTGGAGANVLTF
v_call: TRBV28; j_call: TRBJ1-2; cdr3_aa: CASSLFSGNGYTF
v_call: TRBV14; j_call: TRBJ2-1; cdr3_aa: CASSHHGPFRQFF
v_call: TRBV6-2/TRBV6-3; j_call: TRBJ2-7; cdr3_aa: CASSYSRGDAGVPYEQYF
v_call: TRBV27; j_call: TRBJ2-7; cdr3_aa: CASRGLAGGYEQYF
v_call: TRBV14; j_call: TRBJ2-1; cdr3_aa: CASSQRRELYNEQFF
v_call: TRBV5-4; j_call: TRBJ2-2; cdr3_aa: CASSIDSRPPGELFF
v_call: TRBV11-2; j_call: TRBJ2-7; cdr3_aa: CASSYLGYEQYF
v_call: TRBV10-3; j_call: TRBJ2-3; cdr3_aa: CAINERGSSSDTQYF
v_call: TRBV9; j_call: TRBJ2-5; cdr3_aa: CASSPRQGWQETQYF